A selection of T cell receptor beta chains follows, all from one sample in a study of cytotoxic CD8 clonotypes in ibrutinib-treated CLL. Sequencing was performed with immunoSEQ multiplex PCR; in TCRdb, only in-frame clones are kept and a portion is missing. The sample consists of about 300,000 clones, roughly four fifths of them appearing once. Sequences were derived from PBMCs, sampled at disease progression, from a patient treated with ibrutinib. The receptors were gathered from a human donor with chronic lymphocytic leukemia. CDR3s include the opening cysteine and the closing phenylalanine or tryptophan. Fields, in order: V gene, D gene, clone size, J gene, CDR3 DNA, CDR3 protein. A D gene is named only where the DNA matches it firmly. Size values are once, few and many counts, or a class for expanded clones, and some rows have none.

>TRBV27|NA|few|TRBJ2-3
TGTGCCAGCAGTCCGAGGGTTCCAGATACGCAGTATTTT
CASSPRVPDTQYF
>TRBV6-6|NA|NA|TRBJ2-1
TGTGCCAGCAGTCCCAGACTAGAACTGTTCTTC
CASSPRLELFF
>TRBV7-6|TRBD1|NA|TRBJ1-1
TGTGCCAGCAGCTTTGGACAGGGGGCTGAAGCTTTCTTT
CASSFGQGAEAFF
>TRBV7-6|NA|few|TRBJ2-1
TGTGCCAGCAGCCTTCCCCAGGGTGATGAGCAGTTCTTC
CASSLPQGDEQFF
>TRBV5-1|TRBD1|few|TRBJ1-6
TGCGCCAGCAGCTTGGAGGGACAGAGCTTCTATAATTCACCCCTCCACTTT
CASSLEGQSFYNSPLHF
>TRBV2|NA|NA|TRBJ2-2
TGTGCCAGCAGTGAAATCTGGACAGAAACCACCGGGGAGCTGTTTTTT
CASSEIWTETTGELFF
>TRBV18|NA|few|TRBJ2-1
TGTGCCAGCTCACGATCTGGGCCTAGCGCCTACAATGAGCAGTTCTTC
CASSRSGPSAYNEQFF
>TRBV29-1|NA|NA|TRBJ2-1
TGCAGCGTTGAAGGGGGTGGGTGGAATGAGCAGTTCTTC
CSVEGGGWNEQFF
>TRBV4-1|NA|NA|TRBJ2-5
TGCGCCAGCAGCCAAGATTTGGAGACCCAGTACTTC
CASSQDLETQYF
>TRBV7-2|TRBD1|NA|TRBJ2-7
TGTGCCAGTACCGGGACAGGGATTATCGAGCAGTACTTC
CASTGTGIIEQYF
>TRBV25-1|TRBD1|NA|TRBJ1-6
TGTGCCAGCAGTACGACAGGGTCGTATAATTCACCCCTCCACTTT
CASSTTGSYNSPLHF
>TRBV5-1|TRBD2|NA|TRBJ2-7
TGCGCCAGCAGCTTGGCCCAGCGGGAGCCAACCTACGAGCAGTACTTC
CASSLAQREPTYEQYF
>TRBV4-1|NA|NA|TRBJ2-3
TGCGCCAGCAGCCAAGATTCGCAAGGCACAGATACGCAGTATTTT
CASSQDSQGTDTQYF
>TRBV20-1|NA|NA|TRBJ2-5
TGCAGTGCTAGAGGGGTGGAGACCCAGTACTTC
CSARGVETQYF
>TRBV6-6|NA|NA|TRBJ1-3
TGTGCCAGCAGTTACCCGGGACCGCGGGGAAACACCATATATTTT
CASSYPGPRGNTIYF
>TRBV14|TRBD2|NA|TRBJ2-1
TGTGCCAGCGGGGAGGGACTAAGCTCCTACAATGAGCAGTTCTTC
CASGEGLSSYNEQFF
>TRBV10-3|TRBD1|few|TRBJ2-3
TGTGCCATCAGTGAGTTGGGGACAGCTTACACAGATACGCAGTATTTT
CAISELGTAYTDTQYF
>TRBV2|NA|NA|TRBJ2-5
TGTGCCAGCAGTGAAAAGGGGAGGCCTGGACAAGAGACCCAGTACTTC
CASSEKGRPGQETQYF
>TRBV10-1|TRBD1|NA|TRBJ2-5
TGCGCCAGCAGTGAGTCTGACAGGGGGGCCCAGTACTTC
CASSESDRGAQYF
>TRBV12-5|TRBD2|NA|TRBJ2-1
TGTGCTAGTGGTTTGTCCCCGGGGGGTGGCTGGGGTGAGCAGTTCTTC
CASGLSPGGGWGEQFF
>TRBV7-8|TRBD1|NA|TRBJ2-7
TGTGCCAGCAGCTTCCAACAGGGGGGAAGCTCCTACGAGCAGTACTTC
CASSFQQGGSSYEQYF
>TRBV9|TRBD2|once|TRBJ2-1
TGTGCCAGCAGCGCGGGACTAGCACTTGGTTTGGGCAATGAGCAGTTCTTC
CASSAGLALGLGNEQFF
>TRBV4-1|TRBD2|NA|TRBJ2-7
TGCGCCAGCAGCCTAGGGACTAGCGGTCCCTACGAGCAGTACTTC
CASSLGTSGPYEQYF
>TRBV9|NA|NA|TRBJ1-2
TGTGCCAGCAGCGCGTCGAACAGGGCAGCTAACTATGGCTACACCTTC
CASSASNRAANYGYTF
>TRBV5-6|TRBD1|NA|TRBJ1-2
TGTGCCAGCAGCATAGGGACAGGGTGGGGCTACACCTTC
CASSIGTGWGYTF
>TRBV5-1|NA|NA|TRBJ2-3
TGCGCCAGCAGCTTGGGGCCCCAGGGAGATACGCAGTATTTT
CASSLGPQGDTQYF
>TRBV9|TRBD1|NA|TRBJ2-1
TGTGCCAGCAGCGTAGCCGGGACAGGGGGCTATGAGCAGTTCTTC
CASSVAGTGGYEQFF
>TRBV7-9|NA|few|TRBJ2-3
TGTGCCAGCAGCCCTCCCCTAGATACGCAGTATTTT
CASSPPLDTQYF
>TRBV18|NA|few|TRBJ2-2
TGTGCCAGCTCCCGCCAAATCGGGCCCGGGGGCACCGGGGAGCTGTTTTTT
CASSRQIGPGGTGELFF
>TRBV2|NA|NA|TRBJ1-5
TGTGCCAGCACCCCAGGGGCTGGGAGCAATCAGCCCCAGCATTTT
CASTPGAGSNQPQHF
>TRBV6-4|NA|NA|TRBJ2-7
TGTGCCAGCAGTGTTTCCCCCGCCCAGCTTTACGAGCAGTACTTC
CASSVSPAQLYEQYF
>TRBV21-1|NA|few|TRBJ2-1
TGTGCCAGCAGCAATAGCGGGAACTCCTACAATGAGCAGTTCTTC
CASSNSGNSYNEQFF
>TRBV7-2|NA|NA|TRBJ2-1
TGTGCCAGCAGCTCCCGCCCGGGGGTTGGTGAGCAGTTCTTC
CASSSRPGVGEQFF
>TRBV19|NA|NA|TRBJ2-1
TGTGCCAGTAGTATTGGGGCACGCGGGACTCCCCGGCATGAGCAGTTCTTC
CASSIGARGTPRHEQFF
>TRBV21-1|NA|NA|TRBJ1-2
TGTGCCAGCAGCAAGTCAAGGGTCCGTGGCTACACCTTC
CASSKSRVRGYTF
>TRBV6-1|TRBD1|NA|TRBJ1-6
TGTGCCAGCAGTACCGTCAGGGACAGGGAGGGGGATTTT
CASSTVRDREGDF
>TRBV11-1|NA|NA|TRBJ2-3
TGTGCCAGCAGCTTAGTCGGAGGGGGCATCGAAGATACGCAGTATTTT
CASSLVGGGIEDTQYF
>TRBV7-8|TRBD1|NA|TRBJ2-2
TGTGCCAGCAGCCGGGACAGGGGAACCGGGGAGCTGTTTTTT
CASSRDRGTGELFF
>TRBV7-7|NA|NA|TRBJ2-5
TGTGCCAGCAGCCCACGACCAGGGCTAAAGACCCAGTACTTC
CASSPRPGLKTQYF
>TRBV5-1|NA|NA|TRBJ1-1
TGCGCCAGCAGCCTCATCAGTGACACTGAAGCTTTCTTT
CASSLISDTEAFF
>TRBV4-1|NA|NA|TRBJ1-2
TGCGCCAGCAGCCGCTCTTGGACGGACTATGGCTACACCTTC
CASSRSWTDYGYTF
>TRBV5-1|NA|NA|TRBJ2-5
TGCGCCAGCAGCTTGGAAACTAGTTACCAGTACTTC
CASSLETSYQYF
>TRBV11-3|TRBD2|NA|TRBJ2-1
TGTGCCAGCAGCTTAGGAGTTAGCGGGGGGTACAATGAGCAGTTCTTC
CASSLGVSGGYNEQFF
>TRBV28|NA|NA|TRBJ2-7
TGTGCCAGCAGTTTACCCCAACGGACAGGGCGGGGGAACTCCTACGAGCAGTACTTC
CASSLPQRTGRGNSYEQYF
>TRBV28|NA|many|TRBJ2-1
TGTGCCAGCAGCGAGATCTCCGACGGCTACAATGAGCAGTTCTTC
CASSEISDGYNEQFF